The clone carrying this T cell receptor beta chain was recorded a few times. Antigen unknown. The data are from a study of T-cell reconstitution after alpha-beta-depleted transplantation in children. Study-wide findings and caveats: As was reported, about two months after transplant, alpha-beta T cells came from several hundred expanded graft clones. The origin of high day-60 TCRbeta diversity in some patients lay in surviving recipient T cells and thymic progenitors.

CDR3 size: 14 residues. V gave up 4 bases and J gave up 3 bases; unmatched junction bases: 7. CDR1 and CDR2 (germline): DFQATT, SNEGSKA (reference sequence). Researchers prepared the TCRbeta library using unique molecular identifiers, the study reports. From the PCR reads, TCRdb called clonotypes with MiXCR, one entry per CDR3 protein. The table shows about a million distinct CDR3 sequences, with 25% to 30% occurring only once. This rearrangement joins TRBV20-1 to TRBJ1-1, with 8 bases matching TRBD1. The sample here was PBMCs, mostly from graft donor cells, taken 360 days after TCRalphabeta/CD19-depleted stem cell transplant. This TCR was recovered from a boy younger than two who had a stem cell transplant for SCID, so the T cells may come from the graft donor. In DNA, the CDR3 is TGCAGTGCTATCGGGGAGACAGGGGACACTGAAGCTTTCTTT. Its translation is CSAIGETGDTEAFF.